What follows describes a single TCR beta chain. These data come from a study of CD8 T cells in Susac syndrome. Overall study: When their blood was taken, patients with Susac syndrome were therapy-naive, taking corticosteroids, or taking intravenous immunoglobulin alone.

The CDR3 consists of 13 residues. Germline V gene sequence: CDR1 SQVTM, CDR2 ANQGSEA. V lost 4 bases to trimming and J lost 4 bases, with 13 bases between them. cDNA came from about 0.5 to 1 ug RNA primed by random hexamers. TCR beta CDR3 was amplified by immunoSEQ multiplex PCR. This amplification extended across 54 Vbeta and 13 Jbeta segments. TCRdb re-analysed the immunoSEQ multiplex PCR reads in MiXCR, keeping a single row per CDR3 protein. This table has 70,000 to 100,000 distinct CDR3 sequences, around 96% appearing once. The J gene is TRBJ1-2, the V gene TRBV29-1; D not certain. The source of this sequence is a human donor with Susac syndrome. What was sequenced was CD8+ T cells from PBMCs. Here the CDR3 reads CSVGDTQLYGYTF. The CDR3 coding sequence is TGCAGCGTTGGAGACACACAACTCTATGGCTACACCTTC.